A single sample is the source of the 15 T cell receptor beta chains below, sequenced in a study of shared clonotypes between healthy human individuals. The data were produced by immunoSEQ multiplex PCR, yet TCRdb's version contains in-frame clones alone and is incomplete. Of a few million clones in the sample, about nine tenths were seen once. Sequenced sample: naive CD4+ T cells from PBMCs. Described subset: CD45RA+ positively selected. These receptors came from a man aged 18 to 29 in good health. Some clones in this sample may be carry-over from other donors' samples.

CDR3 protein: CSALVNREQYF. The CDR3 nucleotides are TGCAGTGCTCTAGTTAACCGCGAGCAGTACTTC. The chain has TRBV20-1 and TRBJ2-7, with unresolved D. V lost 5 bases to trimming and J lost 6 bases, with 11 bases between them. Germline CDR1 DFQATT, CDR2 SNEGSKA (reference sequence). The CDR3 spans 11 residues.

Concerning this clone itself: The identical CDR3 is also encoded by other nucleotide sequences in the sample. This chain connects TRBV28 to TRBJ1-2; a weak D match, TRBD1 (5 bases). There are 13 residues in the CDR3. In germline, CDR1 is MDHEN, CDR2 SYDVKM. V was clipped by 5 bases and J by 0 bases, with 7 bases between them. Here the CDR3 DNA reads TGTGCCAGCAGTCGGGACTCTAACTATGGCTACACCTTC. Translating it yields CASSRDSNYGYTF.

In this sample, this clone turned up once. J is TRBJ2-5 and V is TRBV7-3, with a tentative D call TRBD1 (6 bases). The CDR3 loop spans 15 amino acids. Germline CDR1 reads SGHTA; CDR2 reads FQGTGA. The germline V and J ends were trimmed by 3 bases and 7 bases, with 18 bases remaining between them. CDR3 in DNA: TGTGCCAGCAGCTTCGTGACAGGCGAAAAGGCGACCCAGTACTTC. Its protein product is CASSFVTGEKATQYF.

CDR3 protein: CASSARTGGLPGNSGANVLTF. The CDR3 DNA follows: TGTGCCAGCAGCGCAAGGACAGGGGGGCTCCCGGGGAACTCTGGGGCCAACGTCCTGACTTTC. This chain links TRBV9 with TRBJ2-6, with TRBD1 matching over 10 bases. Trimming took 3 bases from V and 0 from J; bases not matched to a gene: 15. The CDR3 has 21 amino acids. CDR1 and CDR2 (germline): SGDLS, YYNGEE.

For this clone: This specimen includes other DNA sequences encoding the same CDR3. This chain joins TRBV11-3 and TRBJ2-2; 7 bases fit TRBD2. The CDR3 totals 13 residues. Germline CDR1 reads SGHNT; CDR2 reads YENEEA. Unmatched junction bases numbered 0, after V lost 1 base and J lost 7 bases. This CDR3 is CASSLGGSGELFF. The CDR3 bases are TGTGCCAGCAGCTTAGGCGGGAGCGGGGAGCTGTTTTTT.

V is TRBV5-1 and J is TRBJ1-1; no definite D call. Germline loops: CDR1 SGHRS, CDR2 YFSETQ. The CDR3 length is 15 residues. Deletions cut 1 base from V and 1 base from J, with 11 bases between. The CDR3 here is CASSLLAVQNTEAFF. In DNA form, the CDR3 reads TGCGCCAGCAGCTTGTTGGCAGTCCAGAACACTGAAGCTTTCTTT.

The chain uses TRBV5-1 and TRBJ2-3; possibly TRBD2 for D (5 bases). The CDR3 has 15 amino acids. Trimming removed 0 bases from V and 2 bases from J, with 10 bases in between. CDR1 and CDR2 (germline): SGHRS, YFSETQ. CDR3 DNA sequence: TGCGCCAGCAGCTTGGCCCTAGCTCTCACAGATACGCAGTATTTT. Amino acid sequence: CASSLALALTDTQYF.

The chain employs TRBV9 and TRBJ1-3; TRBD1 might be the D (5 bases). V shed 0 bases and J shed 0 bases, with 13 bases lying between them. The length of the CDR3 is 17 residues. Germline V gene data show CDR1 as SGDLS and CDR2 as YYNGEE. In DNA, the CDR3 is TGTGCCAGCAGCGTAGGGTGGGGGTTCGACTCTGGAAACACCATATATTTT. Protein: CASSVGWGFDSGNTIYF. The full variable domain, with the rest looked up from reference TRBV9 and TRBJ1-3, is DSGVTQTPKHLITATGQRVTLRCSPRSGDLSVYWYQQSLDQGLQFLIQYYNGEERAKGNILERFSAQQFPDLHSELNLSSLELGDSALYFCASSVGWGFDSGNTIYFGEGSWLTVV.

The chain recombines TRBV7-6 with TRBJ2-3; 10 bases map to TRBD2. The CDR3 sequence is 16 residues long. Per germline, CDR1 SGHVS and CDR2 FNYEAQ. The trim removed 2 bases at V and 4 bases at J, leaving 6 bases unmatched. The CDR3 protein is CASSLYQREGPDTQYF. CDR3 DNA sequence: TGTGCCAGCAGCTTATATCAGCGGGAGGGCCCAGATACGCAGTATTTT.

This clone appeared once. The rearrangement joins TRBV7-9 to TRBJ2-7, with 10 bases that match TRBD2. The germline V gene has CDR1 SEHNR and CDR2 FQNEAQ (reference sequence). The CDR3 has 19 residues. The V and J ends lost 5 bases and 7 bases, in that order; junction bases with no gene match: 23. This chain's CDR3 is CASSPRLLAGPFISGEQYF. CDR3 in DNA: TGTGCCAGCAGCCCCCGGTTACTAGCGGGGCCTTTTATTTCTGGAGAGCAGTACTTC.

The V call is TRBV15, the J call TRBJ1-2; TRBD1 matches 7 bases. This CDR3 comprises 16 residues. Trimming removed 3 bases from V and 5 bases from J; junction bases left unmatched: 12. CDR1 is LNHNV, CDR2 YYDKDF, per germline (reference sequence). The CDR3 protein is CATSRGRTGLPYGYTF. CDR3 nucleotide sequence: TGTGCCACCAGCAGGGGAAGGACAGGTCTACCATATGGCTACACCTTC.

In its sample, this clone was seen once. The chain joins TRBV5-4 to TRBJ1-4; TRBD1 agrees at 7 bases. This CDR3 region has 15 residues. The V and J ends lost 1 base and 8 bases, in that order; junction bases with no gene match: 8. Germline V gene sequence: CDR1 SGHNT, CDR2 YYREEE (reference sequence). This chain's CDR3 is CASSLKTGWGEKLFF. In DNA form, the CDR3 reads TGTGCCAGCAGCTTGAAGACAGGGTGGGGGGAAAAACTGTTTTTT. The whole variable domain, remainder taken from reference TRBV5-4 and TRBJ1-4, is ETGVTQSPTHLIKTRGQQVTLRCSSQSGHNTVSWYQQALGQGPQFIFQYYREEENGRGNFPPRFSGLQFPNYSSELNVNALELDDSALYLCASSLKTGWGEKLFFGSGTQLSVL.

The rearrangement joins TRBV7-2 to TRBJ1-2, with 7 positions matching TRBD1. V shed 8 bases, J shed 4 bases, and the junction held 10 bases outside the gene matches. Germline V gene lookup returns CDR1 SGHTA and CDR2 FQGNSA. The CDR3 runs to 14 residues. CDR3 in amino acids: CASGPGTASYGYTF. CDR3 in DNA: TGTGCCAGCGGCCCGGGGACAGCCAGCTATGGCTACACCTTC.

The chain links TRBV28 to TRBJ1-2, with 7 bases aligning to TRBD1. The J segment lost 5 bases and the V segment lost 6 bases, leaving 3 bases of the junction unmatched. There are 12 residues in the CDR3. The germline V gene encodes CDR1 MDHEN and CDR2 SYDVKM. DNA for the CDR3: TGTGCCAGCAGACACAGGGGTTATGGCTACACCTTC. Protein: CASRHRGYGYTF.

J is TRBJ2-7 and V is TRBV4-1; 9 nucleotides line up with TRBD1. The CDR3 runs 15 residues. V was clipped by 5 bases and J by 3 bases; unmatched bases: 8. Germline assignment: CDR1 MGHRA and CDR2 YSYEKL. CDR3 sequence: CASSVADRGGYEQYF. CDR3 DNA: TGCGCCAGCAGCGTCGCCGACAGGGGGGGCTACGAGCAGTACTTC.